The 25 T cell receptor beta chains below come from one sample, sequenced in a study of blood T cell repertoires in COVID-19. Libraries were prepared by immunoSEQ multiplex PCR; TCRdb keeps only in-frame clonotypes and omits some of them. The sample carries about 200,000 clones, 88% recorded once. Sequencing was carried out using peripheral blood. Receptors were obtained from a man aged 18 to 35 with active or convalescent COVID-19.

J is TRBJ2-1 and V is TRBV9; 9 nucleotides align to TRBD2. The CDR3 is 16 residues long. Per the germline V gene, CDR1 is SGDLS and CDR2 is YYNGEE. With 0 bases clipped from V and 5 bases from J, the junction kept 6 bases outside the gene matches. CDR3 DNA sequence: TGTGCCAGCAGCGTAGGGGGTAGCGGGAGCCACAATGAGCAGTTCTTC. Translation: CASSVGGSGSHNEQFF. Variable domain in full (rest from reference TRBV9 and TRBJ2-1): DSGVTQTPKHLITATGQRVTLRCSPRSGDLSVYWYQQSLDQGLQFLIQYYNGEERAKGNILERFSAQQFPDLHSELNLSSLELGDSALYFCASSVGGSGSHNEQFFGPGTRLTVL.

V gene TRBV6-5 combines with J gene TRBJ1-4, with D tentatively TRBD1 (6 bases). With 6 bases removed from V and 8 bases from J, the gap between germline ends came to 16 bases. The CDR3 contains 14 residues. CDR1 is MNHEY and CDR2 is SVGAGI in the germline V gene. This CDR3 reads CASSDGGRREKLFF. CDR3 nucleotides: TGTGCCAGCAGCGACGGGGGGCGCAGAGAAAAACTGTTTTTT.

This sequence joins TRBV6-4 and TRBJ2-1; 12 nucleotides agree with TRBD2. CDR1 and CDR2 from the germline V gene are MRHNA and SNTAGT. This CDR3 is 15 amino acids long. Trimming at V came to 3 bases and at J to 8 bases, leaving 5 bases not matched to a gene. This CDR3 reads CASSEGTSGLDEQFF. In nucleotides, the CDR3 is TGTGCCAGCAGTGAAGGGACTAGCGGGCTGGATGAGCAGTTCTTC.

The chain couples TRBV2 to TRBJ1-5, with D possibly matching TRBD1 (5 bases). Trimming shortened V by 3 bases and J by 7 bases, and 16 bases separated the two germline ends. From germline, CDR1 is SNHLY and CDR2 FYNNEI. This CDR3 has 15 residues. CDR3 nucleotide sequence: TGTGCCAGCAGTGAGAAAGCCCGGGGGTTCCAGCCCCAGCATTTT. Translated, it gives CASSEKARGFQPQHF.

V is TRBV28 and J is TRBJ1-4; D gene uncertain. The CDR3 covers 10 residues. Trimming cost V 8 bases and J 7 bases, with 5 bases left between them. Germline values: CDR1 MDHEN, CDR2 SYDVKM. CDR3 nucleotides: TGTGCCAGCGGCTTTGAAAAACTGTTTTTT. Its protein is CASGFEKLFF.

The chain joins TRBV6-1 to TRBJ1-2; a weak D match, TRBD1 (6 bases). This CDR3 region has 16 residues. Germline CDR1 MNHNS, CDR2 SASEGT. The V and J ends lost 4 bases and 8 bases respectively, with 23 bases between them. Here the CDR3 DNA reads TGTGCCAGCAGTGGGTTAGGGGGGGGCCCTATTGGAGGCTACACCTTC. This gives the protein CASSGLGGGPIGGYTF.

The chain uses TRBV24-1 and TRBJ1-1; 8 positions match TRBD1. The CDR3 totals 15 residues. Trimming took 3 bases from V and 1 from J; bases not matched to a gene: 3. CDR1 is KGHDR, CDR2 SFDVKD, per germline. The CDR3 loop is CATSDAGGGNTEAFF. As DNA, the CDR3 is TGTGCCACCAGTGATGCAGGGGGCGGGAACACTGAAGCTTTCTTT.

On this clone itself: The junction does not match germline at one end; this may be a read error. The chain combines TRBV6-2 or TRBV6-3 with TRBJ1-1, with a tentative D call TRBD1 (5 bases). CDR3 length equals 14 residues. In germline, CDR1 is MNHEY, CDR2 SVGEGT. The CDR3 sequence is CASSNSGLGTEAFF. The CDR3 DNA reads as TGTGCCAGCAGTAACTCGGGGCTAGGTACTGAAGCTTTCTTT.

This chain links TRBV10-3 with TRBJ2-2; 9 bases match TRBD2. V dropped 11 bases and J dropped 3; count of bases not matched to a gene: 13. CDR1 and CDR2 from the germline V gene are ENHRY and SYGVKD. CDR3 length equals 16 residues. In DNA, the CDR3 is TGTGCCTCCCGGTCAGGGGCGGGAGGGGACACCGGGGAGCTGTTTTTT. Amino acid sequence: CASRSGAGGDTGELFF.

The V and J genes are TRBV7-9 and TRBJ2-7, with a weak D call TRBD2 (6 bases). The ends were cut back, 5 bases at V and 5 bases at J, with 22 bases in the middle. This CDR3 region has 16 residues. The germline gives CDR1 SEHNR, CDR2 FQNEAQ (reference sequence). CDR3 amino acids: CASSRPLSGTINEQYF. CDR3 sequence (DNA): TGTGCCAGCAGCCGTCCTCTTAGCGGTACCATTAACGAGCAGTACTTC.

The rearrangement uses TRBV9 and TRBJ1-1; 11 nucleotides match TRBD1. The V and J ends lost 4 bases and 3 bases, in that order; junction bases with no gene match: 11. There are 17 residues in the CDR3. From germline, CDR1 is SGDLS and CDR2 YYNGEE. CDR3 DNA: TGTGCCAGCAGCCAAGGGACAGGGGGTCCTCAGCACACTGAAGCTTTCTTT. This encodes CASSQGTGGPQHTEAFF.

This clone was picked up one time. V usage is TRBV11-3 and J usage is TRBJ2-1, with 9 nucleotides matching TRBD1. Losses at the gene ends were 5 bases for V and 2 bases for J; bases not matched to a gene: 1. The CDR3 sequence is 14 residues long. The germline V gene has CDR1 SGHNT and CDR2 YENEEA. For the CDR3, the DNA is TGTGCCAGCAGCCGGGACAGGGCCTACAATGAGCAGTTCTTC. It translates to CASSRDRAYNEQFF. Drawing the rest from reference TRBV11-3 and TRBJ2-1, the complete variable domain is EAGVVQSPRYKIIEKKQPVAFWCNPISGHNTLYWYLQNLGQGPELLIRYENEEAVDDSQLPKDRFSAERLKGVDSTLKIQPAELGDSAVYLCASSRDRAYNEQFFGPGTRLTVL.

This sequence joins TRBV19 and TRBJ1-1; D may be TRBD1 (6 bases). The CDR3 is made up of 14 amino acids. V lost 3 bases and J 3 bases, leaving 11 bases between the germline ends. Germline CDR1 LNHDA, CDR2 SQIVND (reference sequence). The CDR3: CASSMGRGYTEAFF. CDR3 DNA sequence: TGTGCCAGTAGTATGGGCAGGGGTTACACTGAAGCTTTCTTT.

The chain employs TRBV3-1 (or the pseudogene TRBV3-2) and TRBJ2-5; tentatively, D is TRBD2 (5 bases). CDR3 length: 15 residues. Germline V gene sequence: CDR1 LGHDT, CDR2 YNNKEL (reference sequence). V lost 0 bases and J lost 4, with 12 bases in between. The CDR3 protein is CASSQDRGYGETQYF. CDR3 nucleotide sequence: TGTGCCAGCAGCCAAGATCGAGGGTATGGAGAGACCCAGTACTTC.

The gene calls are TRBV6-4 and TRBJ1-1; a possible D gene is TRBD1 (5 bases). V was pared by 2 bases and J by 1 base, with 14 bases between. In germline, CDR1 is MRHNA, CDR2 SNTAGT. This CDR3 is 16 amino acids long. The CDR3 nucleotides read TGTGCCAGCAGTGACGGTGCGGGGGAGGGGAACACTGAAGCTTTCTTT. Encoded protein: CASSDGAGEGNTEAFF.

V and J are TRBV6-5 and TRBJ1-2; TRBD1 agrees at 9 bases. CDR1 and CDR2 from the germline V gene are MNHEY and SVGAGI. Unmatched junction bases numbered 10, after V lost 6 bases and J lost 5 bases. This CDR3 has 15 amino acids. The CDR3 nucleotides read TGTGCCAGCAGCGACGACAGGGGGGACGTTTATGGCTACACCTTC. It codes for CASSDDRGDVYGYTF.

This clone was detected once. This chain links TRBV30 with TRBJ1-2, with 7 bases lining up with TRBD1. The germline V gene encodes CDR1 GTSNPN and CDR2 SVGIG (reference sequence). The V and J ends lost 4 bases and 5 bases, in that order; junction bases with no gene match: 10. The CDR3 totals 14 residues. The CDR3 DNA follows: TGTGCCTGGACCGGACAGGTCGAAGGGTATGGCTACACCTTC. Translation gives CAWTGQVEGYGYTF. The full variable domain, its missing parts supplied by reference TRBV30 and TRBJ1-2, is SQTIHQWPATLVQPVGSPLSLECTVEGTSNPNLYWYRQAAGRGLQLLFYSVGIGQISSEVPQNLSASRPQDRQFILSSKKLLLSDSGFYLCAWTGQVEGYGYTFGSGTRLTVV.

The chain is built from TRBV28 and TRBJ1-5, with D uncertain. The CDR3 consists of 17 residues. Looked up from germline, CDR1 is MDHEN and CDR2 is SYDVKM. Trimming pared 5 bases from V and 3 bases from J, leaving 20 bases between. Here the CDR3 DNA reads TGTGCCAGCAGTCTCTTGCCCGGGATCCTCAACAATCAGCCCCAGCATTTT. It codes for CASSLLPGILNNQPQHF.

J is TRBJ1-1 and V is TRBV6-5; the D gene is possibly TRBD1 (6 bases). The germline CDR1 and CDR2 sequences are MNHEY and SVGAGI. V dropped 7 bases and J dropped 1 base, with 16 bases sitting between them. The CDR3 is made up of 15 amino acids. CDR3 sequence (DNA): TGTGCCAGCAACCCCTCTATGGACAGGAACACTGAAGCTTTCTTT. Protein: CASNPSMDRNTEAFF.

This chain connects TRBV5-6 to TRBJ2-1; 8 positions agree with TRBD2. Germline assignment: CDR1 SGHDT and CDR2 YYEEEE. Germline trimming cut 0 bases from V and 10 bases from J; bases unmatched to any gene: 9. The CDR3 runs 15 residues. CDR3 coding DNA: TGTGCCAGCAGCTTGGGTGAGCGGGAGCGGTGGGAGCAGTTCTTC. Its translation is CASSLGERERWEQFF. Drawing the rest from reference TRBV5-6 and TRBJ2-1, the complete variable domain is DAGVTQSPTHLIKTRGQQVTLRCSPKSGHDTVSWYQQALGQGPQFIFQYYEEEERQRGNFPDRFSGHQFPNYSSELNVNALLLGDSALYLCASSLGERERWEQFFGPGTRLTVL.

The chain has TRBV28 and TRBJ1-2, with 11 bases that match TRBD1. CDR1 and CDR2 from the germline V gene are MDHEN and SYDVKM. The CDR3 runs 16 residues. V shed 4 bases and J 3 bases; nucleotides not matched to a gene: 7. DNA of the CDR3: TGTGCCAGCAGTTGGACAGGGGGCTTTCAGGACTATGGCTACACCTTC. Its translation is CASSWTGGFQDYGYTF.

This clone was seen a single time. The V call is TRBV21-1, the J call TRBJ1-2; TRBD1, as called in the table, went unchecked against the DNA. TRBV21-1 is a recognized pseudogene. The CDR3 sequence is 17 residues long. CDR3: CASSKVPTGRGDYGYTF. The CDR3 DNA is TGTGCCAGCAGCAAAGTGCCTACAGGGCGAGGAGACTATGGCTACACCTTC.

This chain connects TRBV2 to TRBJ2-1; D is possibly TRBD2 (6 bases). The CDR3 is 13 amino acids. Germline V gene data show CDR1 as SNHLY and CDR2 as FYNNEI. Trimming removed 10 bases at V and 2 bases at J, with 12 bases between. CDR3 region: CATRDSAYNEQFF. In DNA, the CDR3 is TGTGCCACCAGGGACTCCGCCTACAATGAGCAGTTCTTC.

The chain recombines TRBV23-1 with TRBJ1-1; D gene uncertain. TRBV23-1 is flagged as an ORF with uncertain function. Trimming removed 10 bases from V and 0 bases from J, with 24 bases in between. This CDR3 contains 17 residues. CDR3 nucleotide sequence: TGCGCCACCCCCCCGAGGGTTCACGGCGGAGTGAACACTGAAGCTTTCTTT. Its translation: CATPPRVHGGVNTEAFF.

This clone was counted a single time. The chain employs TRBV19 and TRBJ1-2, with D possibly TRBD1 on 5 matching bases. CDR3 size: 14 residues. V lost 7 bases, J lost 3 bases, and 15 bases lay in between. CDR1 is LNHDA, CDR2 SQIVND, per germline (reference sequence). CDR3 nucleotides: TGTGCCAGTACCATCACCAGGGTGGACTATGGCTACACCTTC. Residues: CASTITRVDYGYTF.